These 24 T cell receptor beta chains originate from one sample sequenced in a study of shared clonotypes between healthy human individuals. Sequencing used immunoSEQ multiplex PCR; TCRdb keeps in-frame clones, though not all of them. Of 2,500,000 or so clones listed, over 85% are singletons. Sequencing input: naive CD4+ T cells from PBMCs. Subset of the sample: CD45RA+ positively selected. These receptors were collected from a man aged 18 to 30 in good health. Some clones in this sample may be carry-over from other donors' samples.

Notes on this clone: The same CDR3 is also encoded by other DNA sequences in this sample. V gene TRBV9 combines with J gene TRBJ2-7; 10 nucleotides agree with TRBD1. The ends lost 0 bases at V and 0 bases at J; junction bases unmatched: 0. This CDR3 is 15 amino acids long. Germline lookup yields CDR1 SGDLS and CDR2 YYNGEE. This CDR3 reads CASSVGTGGSYEQYF. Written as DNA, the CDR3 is TGTGCCAGCAGCGTAGGGACAGGGGGCTCCTACGAGCAGTACTTC.

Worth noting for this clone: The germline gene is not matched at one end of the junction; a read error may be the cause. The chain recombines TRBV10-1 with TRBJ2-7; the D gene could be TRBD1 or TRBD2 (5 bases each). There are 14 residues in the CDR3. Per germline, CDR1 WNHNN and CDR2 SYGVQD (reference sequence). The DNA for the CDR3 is TGCGCCAGCAGTGAGGCAACCGGGACCCCAGAATTCTTGTTC. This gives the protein CASSEATGTPEFLF.

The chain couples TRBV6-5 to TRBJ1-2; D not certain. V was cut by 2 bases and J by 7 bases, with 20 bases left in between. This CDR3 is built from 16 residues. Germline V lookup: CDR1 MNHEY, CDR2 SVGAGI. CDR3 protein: CASSYDSPSRAGGYTF. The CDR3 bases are TGTGCCAGCAGTTACGATTCGCCGTCAAGAGCAGGTGGCTACACCTTC.

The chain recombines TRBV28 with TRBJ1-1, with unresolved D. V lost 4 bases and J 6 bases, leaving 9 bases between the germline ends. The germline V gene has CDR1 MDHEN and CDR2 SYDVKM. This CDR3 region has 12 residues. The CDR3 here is CASSSPQSEAFF. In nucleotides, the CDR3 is TGTGCCAGCAGTTCCCCCCAGTCTGAAGCTTTCTTT.

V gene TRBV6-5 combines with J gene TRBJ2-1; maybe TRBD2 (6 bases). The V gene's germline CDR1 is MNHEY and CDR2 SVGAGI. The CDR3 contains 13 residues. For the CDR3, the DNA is TGTGCTATCGCGGAGGGCCCCTACAATGAGCAGTTCTTC. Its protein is CAIAEGPYNEQFF.

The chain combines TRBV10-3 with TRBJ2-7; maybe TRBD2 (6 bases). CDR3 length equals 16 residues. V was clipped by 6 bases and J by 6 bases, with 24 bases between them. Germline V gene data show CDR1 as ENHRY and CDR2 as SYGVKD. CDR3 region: CAISLRETANSGEQYF. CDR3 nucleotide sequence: TGTGCCATCAGCCTACGGGAGACAGCCAATTCGGGCGAGCAGTACTTC.

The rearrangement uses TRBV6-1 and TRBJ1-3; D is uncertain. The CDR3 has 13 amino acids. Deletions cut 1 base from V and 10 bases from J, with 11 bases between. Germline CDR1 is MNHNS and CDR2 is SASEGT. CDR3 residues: CASSEGWAATIYF. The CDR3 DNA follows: TGTGCCAGCAGTGAAGGGTGGGCCGCGACCATATATTTT.

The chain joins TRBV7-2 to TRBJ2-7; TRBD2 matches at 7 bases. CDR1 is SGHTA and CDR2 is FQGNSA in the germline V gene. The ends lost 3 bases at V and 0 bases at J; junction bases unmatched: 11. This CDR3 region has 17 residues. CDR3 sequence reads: CASSLTPGGGGSYEQYF. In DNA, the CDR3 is TGTGCCAGCAGCTTGACCCCCGGCGGCGGGGGCTCCTACGAGCAGTACTTC. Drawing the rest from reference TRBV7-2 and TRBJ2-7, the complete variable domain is GAGVSQSPSNKVTEKGKDVELRCDPISGHTALYWYRQSLGQGLEFLIYFQGNSAPDKSGLPSDRFSAERTGGSVSTLTIQRTQQEDSAVYLCASSLTPGGGGSYEQYFGPGTRLTVT.

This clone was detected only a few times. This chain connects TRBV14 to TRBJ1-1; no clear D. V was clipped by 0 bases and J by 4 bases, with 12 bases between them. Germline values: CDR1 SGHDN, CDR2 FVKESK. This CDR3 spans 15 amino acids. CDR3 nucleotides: TGTGCCAGCAGCCAAGATGGGAAGGGCGGCACTGAAGCTTTCTTT. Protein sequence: CASSQDGKGGTEAFF.

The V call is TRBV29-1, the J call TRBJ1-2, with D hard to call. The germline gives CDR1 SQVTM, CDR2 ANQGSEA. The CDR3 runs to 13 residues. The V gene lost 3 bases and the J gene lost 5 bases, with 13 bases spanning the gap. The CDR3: CSVDRRTSYGYTF. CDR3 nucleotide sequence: TGCAGCGTTGACAGGCGAACTTCTTATGGCTACACCTTC.

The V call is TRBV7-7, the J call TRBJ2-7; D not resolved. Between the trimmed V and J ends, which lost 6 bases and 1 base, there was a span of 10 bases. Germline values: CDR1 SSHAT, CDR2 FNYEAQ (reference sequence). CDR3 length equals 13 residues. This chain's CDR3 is CASSQTGSYEQYF. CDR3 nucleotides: TGTGCCAGCAGTCAGACCGGATCCTACGAGCAGTACTTC.

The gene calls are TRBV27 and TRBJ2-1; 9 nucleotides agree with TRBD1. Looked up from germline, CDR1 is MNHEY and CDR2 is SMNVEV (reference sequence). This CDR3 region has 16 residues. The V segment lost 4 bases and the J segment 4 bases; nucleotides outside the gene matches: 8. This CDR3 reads CASSWSWGTGYNEQFF. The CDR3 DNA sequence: TGTGCCAGCAGTTGGAGTTGGGGGACAGGGTACAATGAGCAGTTCTTC.

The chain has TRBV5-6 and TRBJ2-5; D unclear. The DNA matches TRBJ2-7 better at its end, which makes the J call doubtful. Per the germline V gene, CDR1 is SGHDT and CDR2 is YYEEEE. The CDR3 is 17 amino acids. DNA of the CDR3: TGTGCCAGCAGCTTGTTCTCCCCCACAGAAAGCTCCTACGAGCAGTACTTC. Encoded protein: CASSLFSPTESSYEQYF.

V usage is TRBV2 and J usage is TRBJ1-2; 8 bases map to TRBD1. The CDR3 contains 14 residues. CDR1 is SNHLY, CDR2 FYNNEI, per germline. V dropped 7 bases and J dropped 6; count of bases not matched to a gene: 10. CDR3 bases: TGTGCCAGCACTACCTCGGACAGGGTGAATGGCTACACCTTC. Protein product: CASTTSDRVNGYTF.

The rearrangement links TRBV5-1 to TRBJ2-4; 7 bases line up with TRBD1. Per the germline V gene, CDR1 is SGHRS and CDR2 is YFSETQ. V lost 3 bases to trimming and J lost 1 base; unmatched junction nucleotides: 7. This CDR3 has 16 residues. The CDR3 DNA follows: TGCGCCAGCAGCTCCCGACAGGGTTCGGCCAAAAACATTCAGTACTTC. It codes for CASSSRQGSAKNIQYF.

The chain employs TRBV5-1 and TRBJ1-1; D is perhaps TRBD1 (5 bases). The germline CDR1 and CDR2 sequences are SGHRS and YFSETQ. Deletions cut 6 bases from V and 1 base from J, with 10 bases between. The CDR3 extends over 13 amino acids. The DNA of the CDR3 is TGCGCCAGCATCGGGACGTCGAACACTGAAGCTTTCTTT. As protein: CASIGTSNTEAFF.

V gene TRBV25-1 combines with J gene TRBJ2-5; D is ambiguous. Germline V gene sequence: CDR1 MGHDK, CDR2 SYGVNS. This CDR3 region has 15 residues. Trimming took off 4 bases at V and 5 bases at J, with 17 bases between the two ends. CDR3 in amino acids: CASSVNLAGRETQYF. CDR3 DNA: TGTGCCAGCAGTGTGAACCTCGCCGGTCGGGAGACCCAGTACTTC.

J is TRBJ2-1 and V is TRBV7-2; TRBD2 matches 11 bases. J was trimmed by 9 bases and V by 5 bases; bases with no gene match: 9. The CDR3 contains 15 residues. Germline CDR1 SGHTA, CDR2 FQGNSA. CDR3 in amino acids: CASSLRFLAGGEQFF. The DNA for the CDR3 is TGTGCCAGCAGCCTAAGGTTCCTAGCGGGAGGTGAGCAGTTCTTC.

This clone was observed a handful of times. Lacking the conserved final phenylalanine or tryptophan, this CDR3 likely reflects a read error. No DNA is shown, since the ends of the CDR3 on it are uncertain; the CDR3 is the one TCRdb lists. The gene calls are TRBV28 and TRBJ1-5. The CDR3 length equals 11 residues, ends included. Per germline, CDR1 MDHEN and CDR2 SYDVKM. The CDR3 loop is CASSFSPPRGL.

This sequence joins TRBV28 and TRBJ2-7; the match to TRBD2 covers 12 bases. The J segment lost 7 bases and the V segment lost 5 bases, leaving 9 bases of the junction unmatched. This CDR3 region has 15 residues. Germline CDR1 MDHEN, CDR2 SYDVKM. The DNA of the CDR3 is TGTGCCAGCAGTAGAGGACTAGCGGGATCGGGGGAGCAGTACTTC. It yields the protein CASSRGLAGSGEQYF.

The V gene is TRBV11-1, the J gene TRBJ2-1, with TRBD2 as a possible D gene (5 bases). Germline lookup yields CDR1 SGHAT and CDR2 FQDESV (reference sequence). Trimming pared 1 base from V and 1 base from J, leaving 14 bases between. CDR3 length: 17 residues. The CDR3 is CASSLGMGGWSYNEQFF. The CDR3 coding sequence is TGTGCCAGCAGCTTAGGGATGGGCGGGTGGTCCTACAATGAGCAGTTCTTC.

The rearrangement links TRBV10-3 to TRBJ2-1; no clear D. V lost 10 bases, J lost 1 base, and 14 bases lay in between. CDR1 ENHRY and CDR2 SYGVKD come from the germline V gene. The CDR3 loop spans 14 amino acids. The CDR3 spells CATSRVGSYNEQFF. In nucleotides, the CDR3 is TGTGCCACCTCCCGGGTCGGATCCTACAATGAGCAGTTCTTC.

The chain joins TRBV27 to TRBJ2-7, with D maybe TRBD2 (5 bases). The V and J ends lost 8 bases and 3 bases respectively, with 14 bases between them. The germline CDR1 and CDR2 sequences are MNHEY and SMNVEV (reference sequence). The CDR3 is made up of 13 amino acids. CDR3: CASASNRGYEQYF. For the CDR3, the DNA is TGTGCCAGCGCCTCCAACCGGGGCTACGAGCAGTACTTC.

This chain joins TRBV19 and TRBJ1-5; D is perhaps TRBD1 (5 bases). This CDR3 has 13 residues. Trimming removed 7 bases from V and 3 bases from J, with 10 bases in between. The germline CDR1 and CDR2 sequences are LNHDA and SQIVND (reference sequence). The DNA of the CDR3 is TGTGCCAGTAAGAAGGGGACCAATCAGCCCCAGCATTTT. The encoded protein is CASKKGTNQPQHF.